The 32 T cell receptor beta chains below were found in one sample sequenced in a study of T cells in Graves' hyperthyroidism and ophthalmopathy. The TCR beta CDR3 regions underwent amplification using RNA transcripts as the source. The TCR CDR3 first-round RT-PCR relied on the HTBI primer set. From the multiplex PCR reads, TCRdb called clonotypes with MiXCR, one entry per CDR3 protein. Counted here are hundreds of thousands of distinct CDR3 sequences, 14% to 15% occurring once; the ten biggest clones make up about 4.5%. The sequenced sample consisted of blood. These receptors all stem from a woman aged 40 to 49 with Graves' ophthalmopathy.

The V and J genes are TRBV27 and TRBJ2-7; D might be TRBD1 or TRBD2, each matching 6 bases. This CDR3 is built from 15 residues. Trimming shortened V by 5 bases and J by 6 bases, and 20 bases separated the two germline ends. The germline CDR1 and CDR2 sequences are MNHEY and SMNVEV (reference sequence). CDR3: CASSPPGDWPVEQYF. CDR3 coding DNA: TGTGCCAGCAGTCCCCCAGGGGACTGGCCCGTCGAGCAGTACTTC.

A few counts support this clonotype. The rearrangement links TRBV4-2 to TRBJ1-3, with no clear D. The germline CDR1 and CDR2 sequences are LGHNA and YNFKEQ. The V end was cut by 0 bases, the J end by 0 bases, with 15 bases between. This CDR3 comprises 18 residues. CDR3 DNA sequence: TGTGCCAGCAGCCAAGATAATAGGGAGGCATACTCTGGAAACACCATATATTTT. Its translation: CASSQDNREAYSGNTIYF.

The chain links TRBV4-1 to TRBJ2-7; 12 bases line up with TRBD1. After removal of 5 bases from V and 5 bases from J, the junction contained 22 bases not matched to a gene. Germline CDR1 is MGHRA and CDR2 is YSYEKL. The CDR3 contains 20 residues. CDR3 in amino acids: CASSSFGTGGKRSGRDEQYF. The CDR3 bases are TGCGCCAGCAGCTCCTTCGGGACAGGGGGCAAAAGGAGCGGGAGAGACGAGCAGTACTTC.

The rearrangement links TRBV6-5 to TRBJ2-7; D is ambiguous. The V gene's germline CDR1 is MNHEY and CDR2 SVGAGI. The CDR3 has 17 residues. Between the trimmed V and J ends, which lost 0 bases and 2 bases, there was a span of 17 bases. The CDR3, as DNA: TGTGCCAGCAGTTACTCTAGTTCCCCGGGCCTTACCTACGAGCAGTACTTC. Translation gives CASSYSSSPGLTYEQYF.

Many counts were recorded for this clonotype. The chain uses TRBV20-1 and TRBJ1-1; D remains unclear. The CDR3 has 11 residues. V was shortened by 4 bases and J by 3 bases, with 6 bases between the two germline ends. CDR1 is DFQATT and CDR2 is SNEGSKA in the germline V gene (reference sequence). The CDR3 DNA is TGCAGTGCTACTTGGGACACTGAAGCTTTCTTT. Translated: CSATWDTEAFF.

V gene TRBV6-2 or TRBV6-3 combines with J gene TRBJ2-5; D perhaps matches TRBD1 (6 bases). Germline CDR1 reads MNHEY; CDR2 reads SVGEGT. There are 15 residues in the CDR3. V lost 5 bases and J 3 bases, leaving 16 bases between the germline ends. CDR3 loop: CASSQPPTGKETQYF. The CDR3, as DNA: TGTGCCAGCAGTCAACCCCCGACAGGAAAAGAGACCCAGTACTTC.

The sample holds many counts of this clonotype. The V gene is TRBV20-1, the J gene TRBJ1-2, with D hard to call. CDR3 size: 12 residues. Trimming stripped 2 bases from V and 5 bases from J, with 9 bases between. Germline V gene lookup returns CDR1 DFQATT and CDR2 SNEGSKA (reference sequence). The DNA of the CDR3 is TGCAGTGCTAGACCGCTTGATTATGGCTACACCTTC. It encodes CSARPLDYGYTF.

This clonotype was seen ten or more times. J is TRBJ1-1 and V is TRBV28; 9 nucleotides line up with TRBD1. The germline V gene has CDR1 MDHEN and CDR2 SYDVKM. The CDR3 sequence is 15 residues long. V dropped 5 bases and J dropped 0; count of bases not matched to a gene: 4. The CDR3, as DNA: TGTGCCAGCAGTACGGGACAGGGAGTGAACACTGAAGCTTTCTTT. Residues: CASSTGQGVNTEAFF.

This clonotype showed up many times. The rearrangement joins TRBV11-2 to TRBJ2-7; TRBD2 aligns across 8 bases. V was clipped by 2 bases and J by 4 bases; unmatched bases: 7. Germline V gives CDR1 SGHAT, CDR2 FQNNGV. CDR3 length: 15 residues. CDR3 amino acids: CASSLISGSGYEQYF. CDR3 DNA sequence: TGTGCCAGCAGCTTAATAAGCGGGAGTGGGTACGAGCAGTACTTC.

The chain recombines TRBV20-1 with TRBJ2-7, with TRBD2 matching 10 bases. Germline trimming cut 6 bases from V and 2 bases from J; bases unmatched to any gene: 7. CDR1 and CDR2 (germline): DFQATT, SNEGSKA (reference sequence). The CDR3 consists of 14 residues. For the CDR3, the DNA is TGCAGTGCAAGACCCGGGACTAGCGCCTACGAGCAGTACTTC. It is translated as CSARPGTSAYEQYF.

This clonotype showed up many times. J is TRBJ2-2 and V is TRBV4-1; no definite D call. CDR1 and CDR2 from the germline V gene are MGHRA and YSYEKL. The CDR3 runs to 16 residues. V was shortened by 0 bases and J by 4 bases, with 12 bases between the two germline ends. The chain's CDR3 is CASSQDPGVSTGELFF. The CDR3, as DNA: TGCGCCAGCAGCCAAGATCCTGGAGTTAGCACCGGGGAGCTGTTTTTT.

This clonotype was counted between two and nine times. The J gene is TRBJ2-5, the V gene TRBV28; 8 nucleotides line up with TRBD1. This CDR3 comprises 13 residues. The V segment lost 5 bases and the J segment 4 bases; nucleotides outside the gene matches: 3. Germline V gene lookup returns CDR1 MDHEN and CDR2 SYDVKM. For the CDR3, the DNA is TGTGCCAGCAGTATCAGGGGGCCAGAGACCCAGTACTTC. Translated, it gives CASSIRGPETQYF.

This clonotype was picked up many times. The CDR3 nucleotides are TGTGCCAGCAGTCCCAATTGGTTGGGGGCCTCACAGTACTTC. Residues: CASSPNWLGASQYF. The V call is TRBV12-3 or TRBV12-4, the J call TRBJ2-5; possible D gene TRBD1, 6 bases. The CDR3 sequence is 14 residues long. V shed 5 bases and J shed 11 bases, with 21 bases lying between them.

This chain joins TRBV19 and TRBJ2-7, with a possible D match to TRBD2 (6 bases). The V gene's germline CDR1 is LNHDA and CDR2 SQIVND (reference sequence). This CDR3 has 15 residues. The V end was cut by 3 bases, the J end by 3 bases, with 15 bases between. CDR3 amino acids: CASSIRLGNYYEQYF. The CDR3 DNA reads as TGTGCCAGTAGTATCCGACTAGGCAACTACTACGAGCAGTACTTC.

At least ten counts were recorded for this clonotype. The chain joins TRBV10-3 to TRBJ1-1; D possibly corresponds to TRBD1 (5 bases). The CDR3 sequence is 14 residues long. V lost 0 bases, J lost 3 bases, and 8 bases lay in between. Germline CDR1 is ENHRY and CDR2 is SYGVKD. CDR3 loop: CAISESGVDTEAFF. For the CDR3, the DNA is TGTGCCATCAGTGAGTCAGGGGTAGACACTGAAGCTTTCTTT.

This clonotype was observed at least ten times. The V call is TRBV5-1, the J call TRBJ2-2; TRBD2 matches at 10 bases. V trimming: 4 bases; J trimming: 5 bases; junction bases outside the gene matches: 5. The CDR3 consists of 15 residues. Germline assignment: CDR1 SGHRS and CDR2 YFSETQ. DNA for the CDR3: TGCGCCAGCAGCCAAACTAGCGGGACTACCGGGGAGCTGTTTTTT. Translated: CASSQTSGTTGELFF.

For the CDR3, the DNA is TGTGCCAGCAGCCCACCGACTAGCGGGATCCTCTACGAGCAGTACTTC. This codes for CASSPPTSGILYEQYF. This sequence joins TRBV28 and TRBJ2-7, with 11 bases that match TRBD2. The junction had 10 bases not matched to a gene; V was cut back by 6 bases and J by 3 bases. This CDR3 is built from 16 residues. In germline, CDR1 is MDHEN, CDR2 SYDVKM.

This clonotype has a count of ten or more. The chain links TRBV12-3 or TRBV12-4 to TRBJ1-1; D gene ambiguous. CDR3 length: 13 amino acids. With 6 bases removed from V and 4 bases from J, the gap between germline ends came to 12 bases. Here the CDR3 reads CASSKIEGTEAFF. CDR3 nucleotide sequence: TGTGCCAGCAGCAAGATCGAAGGCACTGAAGCTTTCTTT.

The chain employs TRBV28 and TRBJ1-5, with 9 bases identical to TRBD1. The junction had 14 bases not matched to a gene; V was cut back by 1 base and J by 4 bases. The CDR3 is 19 residues long. The V gene's germline CDR1 is MDHEN and CDR2 SYDVKM. The chain's CDR3 is CASSLFSGTGPVQNQPQHF. Written as DNA, the CDR3 is TGTGCCAGCAGTTTATTCTCGGGGACAGGGCCCGTCCAGAATCAGCCCCAGCATTTT.

This clonotype was detected many times. This rearrangement joins TRBV6-5 to TRBJ1-3; possible D gene TRBD1, 5 bases. Per the germline V gene, CDR1 is MNHEY and CDR2 is SVGAGI. Trimming removed 8 bases at V and 3 bases at J, with 14 bases between. There are 14 residues in the CDR3. The CDR3 loop is CASGAQSDGNTIYF. DNA for the CDR3: TGTGCCAGCGGGGCACAGAGCGATGGAAACACCATATATTTT.

This clonotype was seen many times. This chain connects TRBV12-3 or TRBV12-4 to TRBJ2-7; 7 bases are a match to TRBD1. This CDR3 comprises 14 residues. V lost 3 bases to trimming and J lost 6 bases; unmatched junction nucleotides: 8. CDR3 in amino acids: CASSFRGQRGEQYF. DNA of the CDR3: TGTGCCAGCAGTTTTAGGGGGCAAAGAGGCGAGCAGTACTTC.

This clonotype was seen repeatedly, ten times or more. The chain recombines TRBV4-1 with TRBJ2-7; tentative D call: TRBD1 (6 bases). Germline CDR1 is MGHRA and CDR2 is YSYEKL. The CDR3 length is 15 residues. V dropped 4 bases and J dropped 0 bases, with 13 bases sitting between them. CDR3 sequence: CASSLRQESSYEQYF. The CDR3 DNA reads as TGCGCCAGCAGCCTGCGACAGGAAAGCTCCTACGAGCAGTACTTC.

This clonotype was recorded many times. This chain connects TRBV6-5 to TRBJ1-1, with unresolved D. CDR3 length: 13 amino acids. Trimming pared 7 bases from V and 2 bases from J, leaving 11 bases between. Per germline, CDR1 MNHEY and CDR2 SVGAGI. The CDR3 region has the DNA TGTGCCAGCACTAAATTGAGTAACACTGAAGCTTTCTTT. The encoded protein is CASTKLSNTEAFF.

This clonotype appeared many times. The J gene is TRBJ1-2, the V gene TRBV19; D call uncertain. Deletions cut 5 bases from V and 4 bases from J, with 11 bases between. This CDR3 has 13 residues. The germline V gene has CDR1 LNHDA and CDR2 SQIVND (reference sequence). CDR3 DNA sequence: TGTGCCAGTAGTCCCATCGGCATCTATGGCTACACCTTC. Encoded protein: CASSPIGIYGYTF.

The table lists this clonotype with many counts. A much larger clone lies one base from this, so it may be a read error. V and J are TRBV7-3 and TRBJ2-2, with no clear D. Germline V gives CDR1 SGHTA, CDR2 FQGTGA. This CDR3 is built from 13 residues. This CDR3 is CASSLPNTRELFF. Here the CDR3 DNA reads TGTGCCAGCAGCTTACCGAACACCCGGGAGCTGTTTTTT.

The V and J genes are TRBV18 and TRBJ1-1; 11 nucleotides match TRBD1. This CDR3 spans 15 amino acids. With V trimmed by 4 bases and J by 6 bases, 7 bases remained unmatched. The germline CDR1 and CDR2 sequences are KGHSH and LQKENI. For the CDR3, the DNA is TGTGCCAGCTCACGGACAGGGGGCGAGGGCGCTGAAGCTTTCTTT. Translated, it gives CASSRTGGEGAEAFF.

This clonotype was found many times. This chain connects TRBV12-3 or TRBV12-4 to TRBJ2-7, with D possibly being TRBD2 (5 bases). The CDR3 runs to 15 residues. Between the trimmed V and J ends, which lost 2 bases and 4 bases, there was a span of 15 bases. The CDR3 DNA reads TGTGCCAGCAGTTTACGGGGTAGTCCGGGGTACGAGCAGTACTTC. As protein: CASSLRGSPGYEQYF.

The sample holds a few counts of this clonotype. The rearrangement joins TRBV27 to TRBJ1-1, with a tentative D call TRBD1 (6 bases). Trimming left V 0 bases short and J 4 bases short, with 9 bases between. CDR1 is MNHEY, CDR2 SMNVEV, per germline (reference sequence). The CDR3 has 14 amino acids. The CDR3 reads CASSLSRGPTEAFF. CDR3 DNA: TGTGCCAGCAGTTTATCGCGGGGGCCCACTGAAGCTTTCTTT.

This clonotype was observed a few times. This may stem from a read error, because a much larger clone lies one nucleotide away. This is likely a read error, given that the CDR3 carries no conserved phenylalanine or tryptophan at its end. This chain connects TRBV20-1 to TRBJ1-2; D may be TRBD1 (5 bases). V lost 3 bases, J lost 4 bases, and 12 bases lay in between. This CDR3 spans 13 amino acids. Germline V gives CDR1 DFQATT, CDR2 SNEGSKA (reference sequence). CDR3 region: CSASQGVAYGYTS. CDR3 in DNA: TGCAGTGCTAGCCAGGGTGTAGCCTATGGCTACACCTCC.

This clonotype has a count of ten or more. J is TRBJ2-7 and V is TRBV4-1, with TRBD2 matching 7 bases. V shed 4 bases, J shed 6 bases, and the junction held 9 bases outside the gene matches. The germline CDR1 and CDR2 sequences are MGHRA and YSYEKL. The length of the CDR3 is 14 residues. The CDR3 region is CASSPWTRGGEQYF. Written as DNA, the CDR3 is TGCGCCAGCAGCCCATGGACTAGGGGAGGCGAGCAGTACTTC.

J is TRBJ2-2 and V is TRBV9; 11 nucleotides match TRBD2. V was clipped by 0 bases and J by 5 bases; unmatched bases: 3. The CDR3 sequence is 16 residues long. Per germline, CDR1 SGDLS and CDR2 YYNGEE. CDR3 sequence: CASSVGLAGGTGELFF. The CDR3 DNA sequence: TGTGCCAGCAGCGTAGGCCTAGCGGGAGGAACCGGGGAGCTGTTTTTT.

The sample holds a few counts of this clonotype. The chain employs TRBV19 and TRBJ2-7, with a possible D match to TRBD1 (6 bases). V dropped 5 bases and J dropped 3 bases, with 17 bases sitting between them. The CDR3 contains 15 residues. Germline loops: CDR1 LNHDA, CDR2 SQIVND (reference sequence). The CDR3 region is CASSVSHRDNYEQYF. Written as DNA, the CDR3 is TGTGCCAGTAGTGTATCCCACCGGGACAACTACGAGCAGTACTTC.